This is a list of T cell receptor beta chains from one sample in a study of T cell responses to AZD1222 COVID-19 vaccine. Measured with immunoSEQ multiplex PCR; TCRdb has only the in-frame clones, and not every one. The sample lists about 110,000 clones, approximately 94% seen once, with 2.5% to 3.5% in the top ten. The sample in question was peripheral blood, obtained 28 days after the second AZD1222 dose. These receptors came from an adult who received the AZD1222 COVID-19 vaccine. The CDR3 runs from the conserved cysteine through the conserved F or W. Each record gives: J gene, CDR3 length, V gene, D gene, clone size, CDR3 protein, CDR3 DNA. The D gene is left open where the match is weak. Not every row has a clone size; where given, it reads once, few, many or a size class.

j_call: TRBJ2-7
cdr3_length: 13
v_call: TRBV12-3/TRBV12-4
d_call: .
clone_size: .
cdr3_aa: CASSRTVGYEQYF
cdr3_nt: TGTGCCAGCAGCCGGACAGTGGGTTACGAGCAGTACTTC

j_call: TRBJ1-6
cdr3_length: 14
v_call: TRBV6-2/TRBV6-3
d_call: .
clone_size: once
cdr3_aa: CASSFPGAHSPLHF
cdr3_nt: TGTGCCAGCAGTTTCCCCGGGGCCCATTCACCCCTCCACTTT

j_call: TRBJ2-2
cdr3_length: 15
v_call: TRBV21-1
d_call: .
clone_size: .
cdr3_aa: CARVQVQSNTGELFF
cdr3_nt: TGTGCCAGGGTTCAAGTACAGTCCAACACCGGGGAGCTGTTTTTT

j_call: TRBJ1-1
cdr3_length: 13
v_call: TRBV6-5
d_call: .
clone_size: once
cdr3_aa: CASSYSLNTEAFF
cdr3_nt: TGTGCCAGCAGTTACTCTCTGAACACTGAAGCTTTCTTT

j_call: TRBJ1-3
cdr3_length: 15
v_call: TRBV11-2
d_call: .
clone_size: .
cdr3_aa: CASSLEQSSGNTIYF
cdr3_nt: TGTGCCAGCAGCTTAGAACAGAGCTCTGGAAACACCATATATTTT

j_call: TRBJ2-7
cdr3_length: 15
v_call: TRBV18
d_call: TRBD1
clone_size: .
cdr3_aa: CASSPQGQRTDEQYF
cdr3_nt: TGTGCCAGCTCACCACAGGGACAGAGGACGGACGAGCAGTACTTC

j_call: TRBJ1-2
cdr3_length: 16
v_call: TRBV5-1
d_call: TRBD1
clone_size: .
cdr3_aa: CASSLRSGTGNYGYTF
cdr3_nt: TGCGCCAGCAGCTTGAGGAGCGGGACAGGGAACTATGGCTACACCTTC

j_call: TRBJ2-5
cdr3_length: 15
v_call: TRBV6-2/TRBV6-3
d_call: TRBD2
clone_size: .
cdr3_aa: CASSYGSSGGETQYF
cdr3_nt: TGTGCCAGCAGTTACGGCAGTAGCGGGGGGGAGACCCAGTACTTC

j_call: TRBJ2-1
cdr3_length: 12
v_call: TRBV29-1
d_call: .
clone_size: .
cdr3_aa: CSVPPISNEQFF
cdr3_nt: TGCAGCGTTCCCCCCATCAGCAATGAGCAGTTCTTC

j_call: TRBJ1-1
cdr3_length: 15
v_call: TRBV5-6
d_call: .
clone_size: .
cdr3_aa: CASSRGTGLVAEAFF
cdr3_nt: TGTGCCAGCAGCAGGGGGACGGGGTTAGTCGCTGAAGCTTTCTTT

j_call: TRBJ1-2
cdr3_length: 15
v_call: TRBV15
d_call: TRBD1
clone_size: .
cdr3_aa: CATSRGQVLNYGYTF
cdr3_nt: TGTGCCACCAGCAGGGGACAGGTGCTGAACTATGGCTACACCTTC

j_call: TRBJ2-1
cdr3_length: 13
v_call: TRBV29-1
d_call: TRBD2
clone_size: .
cdr3_aa: CSALREPWEGQFF
cdr3_nt: TGCAGCGCACTGCGGGAGCCCTGGGAGGGGCAGTTCTTC

j_call: TRBJ2-2
cdr3_length: 14
v_call: TRBV6-4
d_call: .
clone_size: .
cdr3_aa: CASSRDSNTGELFF
cdr3_nt: TGTGCCAGCAGCCGGGATTCTAACACCGGGGAGCTGTTTTTT

j_call: TRBJ1-6
cdr3_length: 15
v_call: TRBV30
d_call: .
clone_size: .
cdr3_aa: CAWSKNKVGNSPLHF
cdr3_nt: TGTGCCTGGAGCAAAAATAAGGTTGGCAATTCACCCCTCCACTTT

j_call: TRBJ1-1
cdr3_length: 12
v_call: TRBV2
d_call: .
clone_size: few
cdr3_aa: CASSEYGDEAFF
cdr3_nt: TGTGCCAGCAGTGAATATGGAGATGAAGCTTTCTTT

j_call: TRBJ1-1
cdr3_length: 13
v_call: TRBV14
d_call: TRBD1
clone_size: .
cdr3_aa: CASRRTGTFEAFF
cdr3_nt: TGTGCCAGCAGACGGACAGGGACCTTTGAAGCTTTCTTT

j_call: TRBJ2-7
cdr3_length: 15
v_call: TRBV18
d_call: TRBD1
clone_size: .
cdr3_aa: CASKNGTGGSYEQYF
cdr3_nt: TGTGCCAGCAAAAATGGGACAGGGGGGTCCTACGAGCAGTACTTC

j_call: TRBJ2-1
cdr3_length: 18
v_call: TRBV18
d_call: TRBD2
clone_size: .
cdr3_aa: CASSPRTSGSLNSHEQFF
cdr3_nt: TGTGCCAGCTCACCGCGGACTAGCGGGAGCCTTAACAGCCATGAGCAGTTCTTC

j_call: TRBJ2-7
cdr3_length: 13
v_call: TRBV21-1
d_call: .
clone_size: once
cdr3_aa: CASSNHGKVPRYF
cdr3_nt: TGTGCCAGCAGCAATCATGGTAAAGTCCCCCGGTACTTC

j_call: TRBJ1-3
cdr3_length: 15
v_call: TRBV7-2
d_call: TRBD1
clone_size: .
cdr3_aa: CASSTTGVSGNTIYF
cdr3_nt: TGTGCCAGCAGCACGACAGGGGTGTCTGGAAACACCATATATTTT

j_call: TRBJ1-1
cdr3_length: 15
v_call: TRBV7-9
d_call: .
clone_size: .
cdr3_aa: CASSLAAGPNTEAFF
cdr3_nt: TGTGCCAGCAGCTTAGCAGCGGGGCCCAACACTGAAGCTTTCTTT

j_call: TRBJ1-1
cdr3_length: 16
v_call: TRBV28
d_call: .
clone_size: .
cdr3_aa: CASSPPSRSINTEAFF
cdr3_nt: TGTGCCAGCAGTCCACCCAGTCGGAGTATTAACACTGAAGCTTTCTTT

j_call: TRBJ1-3
cdr3_length: 16
v_call: TRBV19
d_call: .
clone_size: .
cdr3_aa: CASKTRGWGSGNTIYF
cdr3_nt: TGTGCCAGTAAGACCAGGGGCTGGGGCTCTGGAAACACCATATATTTT

j_call: TRBJ2-7
cdr3_length: 16
v_call: TRBV4-1
d_call: TRBD2
clone_size: .
cdr3_aa: CASSQISGTSGREQYF
cdr3_nt: TGCGCCAGCAGCCAAATATCCGGGACTAGCGGGCGAGAGCAGTACTTC

j_call: TRBJ2-5
cdr3_length: 15
v_call: TRBV9
d_call: TRBD2
clone_size: .
cdr3_aa: CASSPGTSGQETQYF
cdr3_nt: TGTGCCAGCAGCCCTGGGACTAGCGGCCAAGAGACCCAGTACTTC

j_call: TRBJ1-2
cdr3_length: 17
v_call: TRBV14
d_call: .
clone_size: .
cdr3_aa: CASSQDLVRGFSYGYTF
cdr3_nt: TGTGCCAGCAGCCAAGATCTTGTTCGGGGGTTTAGCTATGGCTACACCTTC

j_call: TRBJ1-1
cdr3_length: 12
v_call: TRBV6-6
d_call: .
clone_size: .
cdr3_aa: CAARGSDTEAFF
cdr3_nt: TGTGCCGCGCGGGGGTCGGACACTGAAGCTTTCTTT

j_call: TRBJ2-1
cdr3_length: 10
v_call: TRBV24-1
d_call: .
clone_size: .
cdr3_aa: CATSANEQFF
cdr3_nt: TGTGCCACCAGTGCGAATGAGCAGTTCTTC

j_call: TRBJ2-7
cdr3_length: 16
v_call: TRBV6-2/TRBV6-3
d_call: TRBD1
clone_size: .
cdr3_aa: CASSYHRQGGSYEQYF
cdr3_nt: TGTGCCAGCAGTTACCACCGACAGGGTGGGTCCTACGAGCAGTACTTC

j_call: TRBJ1-1
cdr3_length: 15
v_call: TRBV5-1
d_call: .
clone_size: .
cdr3_aa: CASSLTGQSNTEAFF
cdr3_nt: TGCGCCAGCAGCTTGACTGGACAGTCTAACACTGAAGCTTTCTTT

j_call: TRBJ2-7
cdr3_length: 13
v_call: TRBV27
d_call: .
clone_size: .
cdr3_aa: CATIQGNSYEQYF
cdr3_nt: TGTGCCACCATTCAGGGAAACTCCTACGAGCAGTACTTC

j_call: TRBJ1-2
cdr3_length: 13
v_call: TRBV9
d_call: .
clone_size: .
cdr3_aa: CASSVGGNYGYTF
cdr3_nt: TGTGCCAGCAGCGTAGGGGGAAACTATGGCTACACCTTC

j_call: TRBJ1-4
cdr3_length: 13
v_call: TRBV12-3/TRBV12-4
d_call: .
clone_size: once
cdr3_aa: CASSLLANEKLFF
cdr3_nt: TGTGCCAGCAGTTTATTGGCTAATGAAAAACTGTTTTTT

j_call: TRBJ1-2
cdr3_length: 13
v_call: TRBV5-6
d_call: .
clone_size: .
cdr3_aa: CASSLSEIYGYTF
cdr3_nt: TGTGCCAGCAGCTTGAGCGAAATCTATGGCTACACCTTC

j_call: TRBJ1-2
cdr3_length: 16
v_call: TRBV25-1
d_call: TRBD1
clone_size: .
cdr3_aa: CASSEGGSQGTYGYTF
cdr3_nt: TGTGCCAGCAGTGAGGGCGGTTCACAGGGGACCTATGGCTACACCTTC

j_call: TRBJ2-1
cdr3_length: 15
v_call: TRBV27
d_call: .
clone_size: .
cdr3_aa: CASSLFVGSTNEQFF
cdr3_nt: TGTGCCAGCAGTTTATTCGTGGGAAGCACCAATGAGCAGTTCTTC

j_call: TRBJ2-1
cdr3_length: 16
v_call: TRBV4-1
d_call: .
clone_size: .
cdr3_aa: CASSQDGSPWGNEQFF
cdr3_nt: TGCGCCAGCAGCCAAGACGGTAGTCCGTGGGGTAATGAGCAGTTCTTC

j_call: TRBJ1-2
cdr3_length: 16
v_call: TRBV5-6
d_call: TRBD1
clone_size: .
cdr3_aa: CASSPRDRPGDYGYTF
cdr3_nt: TGTGCCAGCAGCCCCCGGGACAGACCGGGAGACTATGGCTACACCTTC

j_call: TRBJ1-2
cdr3_length: 14
v_call: TRBV19
d_call: TRBD1
clone_size: once
cdr3_aa: CASSMGTGGDGYTF
cdr3_nt: TGTGCCAGTAGTATGGGGACAGGGGGAGATGGCTACACCTTC

j_call: TRBJ1-1
cdr3_length: 12
v_call: TRBV7-9
d_call: .
clone_size: .
cdr3_aa: CASSLVHTEAFF
cdr3_nt: TGTGCCAGCAGCTTAGTGCACACTGAAGCTTTCTTT

j_call: TRBJ2-2
cdr3_length: 15
v_call: TRBV4-1
d_call: TRBD1
clone_size: .
cdr3_aa: CASSQEDRVAGELFF
cdr3_nt: TGCGCCAGCAGCCAAGAAGACAGGGTGGCTGGGGAGCTGTTTTTT

j_call: TRBJ2-4
cdr3_length: 15
v_call: TRBV19
d_call: .
clone_size: .
cdr3_aa: CASSINPPDSSIQYF
cdr3_nt: TGTGCCAGTAGTATAAATCCCCCAGATTCATCCATTCAGTACTTC

j_call: TRBJ1-5
cdr3_length: 15
v_call: TRBV6-5
d_call: .
clone_size: .
cdr3_aa: CASSYDAGGNQPQHF
cdr3_nt: TGTGCCAGCAGTTACGATGCGGGGGGCAATCAGCCCCAGCATTTT

j_call: TRBJ2-2
cdr3_length: 11
v_call: TRBV3-1/TRBV3-2
d_call: .
clone_size: .
cdr3_aa: CASSGEGELFF
cdr3_nt: TGTGCCAGCAGCGGGGAAGGGGAGCTGTTTTTT

j_call: TRBJ2-3
cdr3_length: 15
v_call: TRBV10-1
d_call: .
clone_size: .
cdr3_aa: CASRRGSGNTDTQYF
cdr3_nt: TGCGCCAGCCGACGGGGGTCCGGTAACACAGATACGCAGTATTTT

j_call: TRBJ1-1
cdr3_length: 13
v_call: TRBV11-3
d_call: .
clone_size: .
cdr3_aa: CASSFGRGREAFF
cdr3_nt: TGTGCCAGCAGCTTTGGACGGGGGAGAGAAGCTTTCTTT

j_call: TRBJ2-5
cdr3_length: 15
v_call: TRBV9
d_call: .
clone_size: .
cdr3_aa: CASSPGLWAQETQYF
cdr3_nt: TGTGCCAGCAGCCCTGGGTTGTGGGCCCAAGAGACCCAGTACTTC

j_call: TRBJ1-6
cdr3_length: 14
v_call: TRBV10-3
d_call: TRBD1
clone_size: few
cdr3_aa: CAIRGTGGNSPLHF
cdr3_nt: TGTGCCATCAGGGGGACAGGGGGCAATTCACCCCTCCACTTT

j_call: TRBJ1-5
cdr3_length: 12
v_call: TRBV5-6
d_call: TRBD1
clone_size: .
cdr3_aa: CASSNRDRSHHF
cdr3_nt: TGTGCCAGCAGCAACCGGGACAGGTCGCACCATTTT

j_call: TRBJ1-4
cdr3_length: 14
v_call: TRBV2
d_call: .
clone_size: .
cdr3_aa: CASSEEGVNEKLFF
cdr3_nt: TGTGCCAGCAGTGAAGAGGGGGTTAATGAAAAACTGTTTTTT

j_call: TRBJ2-3
cdr3_length: 14
v_call: TRBV5-1
d_call: .
clone_size: .
cdr3_aa: CASSLLGEGDTQYF
cdr3_nt: TGCGCCAGCAGCTTGTTAGGTGAGGGAGATACGCAGTATTTT

j_call: TRBJ2-3
cdr3_length: 17
v_call: TRBV4-2
d_call: TRBD2
clone_size: .
cdr3_aa: CASSQGLLAVLPDTQYF
cdr3_nt: TGTGCCAGCAGCCAGGGCCTTCTAGCGGTCCTGCCAGATACGCAGTATTTT

j_call: TRBJ2-1
cdr3_length: 13
v_call: TRBV5-5
d_call: .
clone_size: .
cdr3_aa: CASSSWRNNEQFF
cdr3_nt: TGTGCCAGCAGCTCCTGGAGAAACAATGAGCAGTTCTTC

j_call: TRBJ1-1
cdr3_length: 15
v_call: TRBV5-1
d_call: .
clone_size: .
cdr3_aa: CASSLNEGLNTEAFF
cdr3_nt: TGCGCCAGCAGCTTGAATGAAGGTCTTAACACTGAAGCTTTCTTT

j_call: TRBJ2-7
cdr3_length: 12
v_call: TRBV12-3/TRBV12-4
d_call: .
clone_size: once
cdr3_aa: CASSIGPSEQYF
cdr3_nt: TGTGCCAGCAGTATTGGACCGAGCGAGCAGTACTTC